These 18 T cell receptor beta chains share one sample of origin, sequenced in a study of technical replicates of blood from a few donors. Only in-frame clones appear in the TCRdb table, and some are missing; sequencing was by immunoSEQ multiplex PCR. The sample has fewer than 100,000 clones, approximately 97% seen once. The specimen was T cells isolated from PBMCs. The receptors stem from a human donor in good health.

The rearrangement joins TRBV10-2 to TRBJ1-5; TRBD1 aligns across 7 bases. The CDR3 has 13 amino acids. Germline assignment: CDR1 WSHSY and CDR2 SAAADI. The V gene end was trimmed by 4 bases and the J gene end by 5 bases; junction bases not matched to a gene: 2. The CDR3 bases are TGCGCCAGCAGTGTTACAGGGGATCAGCCCCAGCATTTT. Translated, it gives CASSVTGDQPQHF.

This chain links TRBV20-1 with TRBJ1-2; D not certain. This CDR3 contains 11 residues. With 2 bases removed from V and 3 bases from J, the gap between germline ends came to 4 bases. Looked up from germline, CDR1 is DFQATT and CDR2 is SNEGSKA (reference sequence). CDR3 loop: CSARPDYGYTF. CDR3 coding DNA: TGCAGTGCTAGACCGGACTATGGCTACACCTTC.

This clone was found a few times. V usage is TRBV4-1 and J usage is TRBJ1-1; D is uncertain. Trimming shortened V by 0 bases and J by 9 bases, and 14 bases separated the two germline ends. From germline, CDR1 is MGHRA and CDR2 YSYEKL. CDR3 size: 14 residues. Here the CDR3 DNA reads TGCGCCAGCAGCCAAGATGTCGCGTGGCGGAAAGCTTTCTTT. Its protein product is CASSQDVAWRKAFF.

This chain connects TRBV2 to TRBJ2-1; 10 nucleotides match TRBD2. Germline V CDR1 and CDR2: SNHLY, FYNNEI. The CDR3 is 15 residues long. Germline trimming cut 4 bases from V and 6 bases from J; bases unmatched to any gene: 6. The CDR3 DNA follows: TGTGCCAGCAGTGGGCAGCGGGGGGGCCTCAATGAGCAGTTCTTC. Its translation: CASSGQRGGLNEQFF.

The gene calls are TRBV6-5 and TRBJ1-5, with a possible D match to TRBD1 (6 bases). Germline lookup yields CDR1 MNHEY and CDR2 SVGAGI. The CDR3 has 15 amino acids. Between the trimmed V and J ends, which lost 6 bases and 5 bases, there was a span of 17 bases. CDR3 in amino acids: CASSPLEGGDQPQHF. CDR3 DNA sequence: TGTGCCAGCAGCCCGTTAGAAGGGGGGGATCAGCCCCAGCATTTT.

The rearrangement links TRBV29-1 to TRBJ1-2; D gene ambiguous. Germline values: CDR1 SQVTM, CDR2 ANQGSEA. The CDR3 covers 13 residues. Trimming left V 3 bases short and J 1 base short, with 9 bases between. CDR3 in DNA: TGCAGCGTTGAGGAGTTCGTTAACTATGGCTACACCTTC. Translation: CSVEEFVNYGYTF.

This chain joins TRBV7-9 and TRBJ1-1; a possible D gene is TRBD1 (6 bases). V dropped 5 bases and J dropped 4 bases, with 14 bases sitting between them. This CDR3 has 14 residues. The germline V gene encodes CDR1 SEHNR and CDR2 FQNEAQ (reference sequence). CDR3 bases: TGTGCCAGCAGCCCCAATACAGGGCTCACTGAAGCTTTCTTT. Its protein product is CASSPNTGLTEAFF.

The chain has TRBV6-5 and TRBJ2-7; 10 bases align to TRBD2. The CDR3 covers 14 residues. The germline V gene has CDR1 MNHEY and CDR2 SVGAGI. V gave up 0 bases and J gave up 7 bases; unmatched junction bases: 3. As DNA, the CDR3 is TGTGCCAGCAGTTACTCCAGCGGGAGGGGTGAGCAGTACTTC. Amino acid sequence: CASSYSSGRGEQYF.

V and J are TRBV5-1 and TRBJ1-1; TRBD1 matches 8 bases. CDR1 is SGHRS and CDR2 is YFSETQ in the germline V gene. The CDR3 consists of 18 residues. V lost 0 bases to trimming and J lost 1 base; unmatched junction nucleotides: 11. The DNA of the CDR3 is TGCGCCAGCAGCTTGGACCAGGGGGCCGCCACCACGAACACTGAAGCTTTCTTT. Translated: CASSLDQGAATTNTEAFF.

V and J are TRBV19 and TRBJ2-1; D perhaps matches TRBD1 (6 bases). The germline gives CDR1 LNHDA, CDR2 SQIVND (reference sequence). The V end lost 4 bases, the J end lost 8 bases, and 21 bases lay between the germline ends. The CDR3 sequence is 16 residues long. In DNA form, the CDR3 reads TGTGCCAGTAGTAATAGGGGAGCCAGGGGTTATTATGAGCAGTTCTTC. It translates to CASSNRGARGYYEQFF.

The chain uses TRBV7-9 and TRBJ2-7, with D perhaps matching TRBD2 (6 bases). V lost 5 bases and J lost 5, with 22 bases in between. This CDR3 has 16 residues. Germline values: CDR1 SEHNR, CDR2 FQNEAQ (reference sequence). CDR3 loop: CASSRILSGVSDEQYF. Here the CDR3 DNA reads TGTGCCAGCAGCCGCATTCTCTCGGGGGTTAGCGACGAGCAGTACTTC.

This chain links TRBV30 with TRBJ2-1, with D possibly TRBD1 on 5 matching bases. Trimming stripped 3 bases from V and 6 bases from J, with 15 bases between. The CDR3 contains 14 residues. Germline V gives CDR1 GTSNPN, CDR2 SVGIG (reference sequence). Written as DNA, the CDR3 is TGTGCCTGGAGATGGCAGGGCCTCCTCAATGAGCAGTTCTTC. Protein: CAWRWQGLLNEQFF.

The chain has TRBV5-1 and TRBJ2-5, with TRBD2 matching 14 bases. The CDR3 sequence is 16 residues long. Trimming cost V 3 bases and J 1 base; bases outside gene matches: 2. Germline V lookup: CDR1 SGHRS, CDR2 YFSETQ. The CDR3 nucleotides read TGCGCCAGCAGCTCGACTAGCGGGAGGGCCCAAGAGACCCAGTACTTC. Translated: CASSSTSGRAQETQYF.

V and J are TRBV21-1 and TRBJ1-3; the D segment call TRBD1 is taken from the table without a DNA check. TRBV21-1 is deemed a pseudogene. The CDR3 loop spans 17 amino acids. The CDR3 loop is CASSTRWDRGGGNTIYF. The CDR3, as DNA: TGTGCCAGCAGCACCCGCTGGGACAGGGGAGGTGGAAACACCATATATTTT.

The J gene is TRBJ2-3, the V gene TRBV6-4; maybe TRBD2 (6 bases). CDR1 is MRHNA and CDR2 is SNTAGT in the germline V gene. Trimming removed 3 bases at V and 2 bases at J, with 9 bases between. This CDR3 contains 14 residues. The CDR3 coding sequence is TGTGCCAGCAGTGAGCGGGGTGACACAGATACGCAGTATTTT. As protein: CASSERGDTDTQYF.

This sequence joins TRBV5-1 and TRBJ1-1; 8 bases fit TRBD1. With V trimmed by 3 bases and J by 7 bases, 11 bases remained unmatched. Looked up from germline, CDR1 is SGHRS and CDR2 is YFSETQ. The CDR3 contains 15 residues. The CDR3 DNA is TGCGCCAGCAGCTCGGGACAGGCCTTAGCGGGTGAAGCTTTCTTT. Its protein product is CASSSGQALAGEAFF.

The table lists this clone with a count of one. The V and J genes are TRBV7-8 and TRBJ1-1; TRBD1 agrees at 9 bases. After removal of 5 bases from V and 11 bases from J, the junction contained 6 bases not matched to a gene. Germline V CDR1 and CDR2: SGHVS, FQNEAQ. There are 12 residues in the CDR3. The CDR3 nucleotides read TGTGCCAGCAGCGCGAGGACAGGGGTGGCTTTCTTT. Its protein product is CASSARTGVAFF.

This chain uses TRBV6-6 with TRBJ1-3; D is possibly TRBD1 (6 bases). CDR3 length equals 15 residues. Trimming took off 0 bases at V and 2 bases at J, with 8 bases between the two ends. Germline CDR1 reads MNHNY; CDR2 reads SVGAGI (reference sequence). CDR3 region: CASSYSTGPGNTIYF. CDR3 in DNA: TGTGCCAGCAGTTACTCGACAGGCCCTGGAAACACCATATATTTT.